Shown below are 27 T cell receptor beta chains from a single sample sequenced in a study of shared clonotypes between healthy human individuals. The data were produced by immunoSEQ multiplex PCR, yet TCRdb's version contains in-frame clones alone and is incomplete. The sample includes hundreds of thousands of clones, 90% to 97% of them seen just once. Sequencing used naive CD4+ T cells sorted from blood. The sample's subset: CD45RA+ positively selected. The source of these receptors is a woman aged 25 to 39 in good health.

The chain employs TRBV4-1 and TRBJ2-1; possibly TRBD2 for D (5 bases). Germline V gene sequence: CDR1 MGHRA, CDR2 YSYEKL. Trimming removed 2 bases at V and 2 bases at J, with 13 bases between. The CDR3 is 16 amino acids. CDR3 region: CASSQLSGIPYNEQFF. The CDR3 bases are TGCGCCAGCAGCCAACTAAGCGGTATCCCCTACAATGAGCAGTTCTTC.

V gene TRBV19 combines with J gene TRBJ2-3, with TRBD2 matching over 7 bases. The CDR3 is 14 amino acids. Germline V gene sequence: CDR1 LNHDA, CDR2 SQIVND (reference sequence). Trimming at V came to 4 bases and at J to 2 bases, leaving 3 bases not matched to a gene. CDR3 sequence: CASSRSGVTDTQYF. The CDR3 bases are TGTGCCAGTAGTAGGAGCGGGGTCACAGATACGCAGTATTTT.

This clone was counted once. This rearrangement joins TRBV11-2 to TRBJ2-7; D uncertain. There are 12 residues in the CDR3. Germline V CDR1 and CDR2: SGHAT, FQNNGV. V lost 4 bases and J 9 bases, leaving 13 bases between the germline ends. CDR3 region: CASSSNGPGQYF. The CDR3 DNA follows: TGTGCCAGCAGCTCGAATGGACCGGGGCAGTACTTC.

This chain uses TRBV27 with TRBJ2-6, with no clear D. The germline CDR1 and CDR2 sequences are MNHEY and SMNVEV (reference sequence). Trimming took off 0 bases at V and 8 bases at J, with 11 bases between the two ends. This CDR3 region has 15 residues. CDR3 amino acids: CASSLSGPPSNVLTF. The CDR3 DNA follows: TGTGCCAGCAGTTTATCAGGACCCCCCTCCAACGTCCTGACTTTC.

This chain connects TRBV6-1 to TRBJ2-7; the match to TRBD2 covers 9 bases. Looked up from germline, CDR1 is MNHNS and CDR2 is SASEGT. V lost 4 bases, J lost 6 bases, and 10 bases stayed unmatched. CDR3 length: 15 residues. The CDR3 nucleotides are TGTGCCAGCAGTGGGGCTAGCGGGACGTTGGGCGAGCAGTACTTC. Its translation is CASSGASGTLGEQYF.

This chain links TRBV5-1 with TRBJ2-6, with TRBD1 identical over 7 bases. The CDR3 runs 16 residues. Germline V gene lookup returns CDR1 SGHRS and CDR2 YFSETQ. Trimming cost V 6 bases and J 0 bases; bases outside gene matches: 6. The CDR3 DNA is TGCGCCAGCACAGGACAGGTTGGCTCTGGGGCCAACGTCCTGACTTTC. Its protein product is CASTGQVGSGANVLTF.

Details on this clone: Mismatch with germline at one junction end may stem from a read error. The CDR3: CASSGYKGGPLPPTSGRRGF. The CDR3 DNA follows: TGTGCCAGCAGTGGTTACAAGGGGGGCCCCCTCCCCCCTACTAGCGGGAGGCGCGGCTTC. The chain joins TRBV27 to TRBJ2-4, with 12 bases lining up with TRBD2. This CDR3 region has 20 residues. Germline CDR1 is MNHEY and CDR2 is SMNVEV (reference sequence).

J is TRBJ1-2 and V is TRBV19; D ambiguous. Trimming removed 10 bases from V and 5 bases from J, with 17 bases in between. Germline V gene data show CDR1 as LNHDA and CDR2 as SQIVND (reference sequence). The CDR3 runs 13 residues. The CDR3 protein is CATGRRELYGYTF. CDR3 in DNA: TGTGCCACTGGTAGAAGGGAGTTGTATGGCTACACCTTC.

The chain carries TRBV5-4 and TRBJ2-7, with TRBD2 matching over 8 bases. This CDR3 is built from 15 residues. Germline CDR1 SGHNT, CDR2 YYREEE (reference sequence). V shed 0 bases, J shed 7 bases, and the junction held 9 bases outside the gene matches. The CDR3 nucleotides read TGTGCCAGCAGCTTGGATCTGGCGGGAGGAGGGGAGCAGTACTTC. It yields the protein CASSLDLAGGGEQYF.

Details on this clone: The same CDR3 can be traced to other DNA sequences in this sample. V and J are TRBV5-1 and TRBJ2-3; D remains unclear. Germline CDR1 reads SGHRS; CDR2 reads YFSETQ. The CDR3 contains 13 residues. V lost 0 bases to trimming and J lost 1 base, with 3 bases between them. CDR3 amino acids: CASSLAGTDTQYF. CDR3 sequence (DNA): TGCGCCAGCAGCTTGGCGGGCACAGATACGCAGTATTTT.

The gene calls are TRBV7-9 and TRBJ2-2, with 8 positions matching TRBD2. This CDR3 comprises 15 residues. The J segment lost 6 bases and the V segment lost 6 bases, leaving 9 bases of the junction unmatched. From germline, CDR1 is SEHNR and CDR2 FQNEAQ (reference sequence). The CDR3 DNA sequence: TGTGCCAGCAGACCCGGGACTAGTGGTTCCGGGGAGCTGTTTTTT. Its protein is CASRPGTSGSGELFF.

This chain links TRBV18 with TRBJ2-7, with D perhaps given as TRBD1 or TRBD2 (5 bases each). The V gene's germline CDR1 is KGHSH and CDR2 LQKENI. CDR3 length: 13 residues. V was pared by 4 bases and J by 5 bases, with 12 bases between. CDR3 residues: CASSLNRDHEQYF. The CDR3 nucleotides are TGTGCCAGCTCACTCAACCGGGACCACGAGCAGTACTTC.

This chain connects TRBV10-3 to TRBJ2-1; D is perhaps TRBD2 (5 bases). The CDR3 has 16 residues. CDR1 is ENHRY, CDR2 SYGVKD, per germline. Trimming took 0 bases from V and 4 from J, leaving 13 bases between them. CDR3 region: CAISESGGSLYNEQFF. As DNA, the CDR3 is TGTGCCATCAGTGAGTCGGGCGGGTCCCTATACAATGAGCAGTTCTTC.

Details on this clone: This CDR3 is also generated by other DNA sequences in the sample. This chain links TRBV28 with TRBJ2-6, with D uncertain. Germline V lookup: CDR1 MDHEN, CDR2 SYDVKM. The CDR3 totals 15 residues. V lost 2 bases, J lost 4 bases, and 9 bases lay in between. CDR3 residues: CASSLVGSGANVLTF. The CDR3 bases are TGTGCCAGCAGTTTAGTTGGTTCCGGGGCCAACGTCCTGACTTTC.

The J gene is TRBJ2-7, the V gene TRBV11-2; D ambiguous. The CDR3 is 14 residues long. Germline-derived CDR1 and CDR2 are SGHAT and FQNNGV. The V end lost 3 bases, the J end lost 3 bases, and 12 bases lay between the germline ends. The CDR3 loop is CASSFPGSNYEQYF. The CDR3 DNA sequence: TGTGCCAGCAGCTTCCCGGGTAGCAACTACGAGCAGTACTTC. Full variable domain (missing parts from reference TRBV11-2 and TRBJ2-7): EAGVAQSPRYKIIEKRQSVAFWCNPISGHATLYWYQQILGQGPKLLIQFQNNGVVDDSQLPKDRFSAERLKGVDSTLKIQPAKLEDSAVYLCASSFPGSNYEQYFGPGTRLTVT.

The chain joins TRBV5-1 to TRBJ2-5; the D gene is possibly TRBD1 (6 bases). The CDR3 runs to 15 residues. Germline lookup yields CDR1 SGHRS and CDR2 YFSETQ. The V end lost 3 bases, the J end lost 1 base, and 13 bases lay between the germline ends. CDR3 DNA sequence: TGCGCCAGCAGCTGGGTGGGGGCCTTCCAAGAGACCCAGTACTTC. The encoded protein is CASSWVGAFQETQYF.

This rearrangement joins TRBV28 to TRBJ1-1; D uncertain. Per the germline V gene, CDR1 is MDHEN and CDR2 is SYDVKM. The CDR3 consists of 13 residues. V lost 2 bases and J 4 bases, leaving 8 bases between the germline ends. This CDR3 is CASSLLPGTEAFF. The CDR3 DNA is TGTGCCAGCAGTTTACTTCCCGGCACTGAAGCTTTCTTT.

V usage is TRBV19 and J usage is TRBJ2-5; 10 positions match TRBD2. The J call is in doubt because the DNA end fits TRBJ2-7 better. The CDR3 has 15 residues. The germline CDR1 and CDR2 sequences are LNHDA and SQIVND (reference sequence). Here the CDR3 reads CASRPGTSVSYEQYF. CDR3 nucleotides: TGTGCCAGTAGGCCCGGGACTAGCGTCTCCTACGAGCAGTACTTC.

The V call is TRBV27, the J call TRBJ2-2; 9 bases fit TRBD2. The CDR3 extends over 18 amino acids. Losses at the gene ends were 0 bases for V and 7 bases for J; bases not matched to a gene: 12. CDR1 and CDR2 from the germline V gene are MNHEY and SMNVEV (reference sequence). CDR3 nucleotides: TGTGCCAGCAGTTTATCGAGGCTAGCGGGACCCCCAGGCGGGGAGCTGTTTTTT. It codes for CASSLSRLAGPPGGELFF.

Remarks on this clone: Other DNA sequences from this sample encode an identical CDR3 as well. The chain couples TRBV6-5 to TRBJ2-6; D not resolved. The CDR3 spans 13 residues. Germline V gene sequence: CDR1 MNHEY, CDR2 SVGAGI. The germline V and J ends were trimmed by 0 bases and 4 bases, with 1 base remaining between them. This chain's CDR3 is CASSYSGANVLTF. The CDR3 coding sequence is TGTGCCAGCAGTTACTCAGGGGCCAACGTCCTGACTTTC.

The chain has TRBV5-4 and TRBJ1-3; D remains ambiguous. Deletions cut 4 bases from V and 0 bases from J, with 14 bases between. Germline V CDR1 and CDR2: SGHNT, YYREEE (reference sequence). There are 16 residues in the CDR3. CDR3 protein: CASSPGQESSGNTIYF. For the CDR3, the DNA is TGTGCCAGCAGCCCAGGCCAGGAATCCTCTGGAAACACCATATATTTT.

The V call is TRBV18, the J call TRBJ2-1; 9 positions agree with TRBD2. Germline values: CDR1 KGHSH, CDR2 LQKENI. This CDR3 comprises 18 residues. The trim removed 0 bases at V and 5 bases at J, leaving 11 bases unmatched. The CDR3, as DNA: TGTGCCAGCTCACCACCGTCATTGGGCGGGAGGGCCGACAATGAGCAGTTCTTC. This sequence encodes CASSPPSLGGRADNEQFF.

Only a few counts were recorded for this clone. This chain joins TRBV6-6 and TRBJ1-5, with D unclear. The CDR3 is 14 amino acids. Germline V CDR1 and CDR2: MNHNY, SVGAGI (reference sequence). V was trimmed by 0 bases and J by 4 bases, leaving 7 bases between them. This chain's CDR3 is CASSYSTENQPQHF. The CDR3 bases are TGTGCCAGCAGTTACTCGACGGAAAATCAGCCCCAGCATTTT.

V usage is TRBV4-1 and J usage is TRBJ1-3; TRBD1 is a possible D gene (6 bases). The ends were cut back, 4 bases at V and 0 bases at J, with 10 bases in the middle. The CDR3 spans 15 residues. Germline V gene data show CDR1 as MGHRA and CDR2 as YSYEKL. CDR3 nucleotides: TGCGCCAGCAGCCTCGACAGGTTCTCTGGAAACACCATATATTTT. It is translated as CASSLDRFSGNTIYF.

The CDR3 sequence is CASSMGHYNTEAFF. The CDR3 nucleotides read TGTGCCAGTAGTATGGGACACTATAACACTGAAGCTTTCTTT. The chain joins TRBV19 to TRBJ1-1; D may be TRBD1 (6 bases). V lost 3 bases and J lost 2, with 10 bases in between. Germline CDR1 reads LNHDA; CDR2 reads SQIVND (reference sequence). The CDR3 consists of 14 residues.

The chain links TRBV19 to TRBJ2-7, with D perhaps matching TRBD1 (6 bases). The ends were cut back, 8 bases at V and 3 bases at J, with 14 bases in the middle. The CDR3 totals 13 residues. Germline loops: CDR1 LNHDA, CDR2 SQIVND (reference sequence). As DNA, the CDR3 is TGTGCCAGTGGCCGGGACACAAACTACGAGCAGTACTTC. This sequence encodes CASGRDTNYEQYF.

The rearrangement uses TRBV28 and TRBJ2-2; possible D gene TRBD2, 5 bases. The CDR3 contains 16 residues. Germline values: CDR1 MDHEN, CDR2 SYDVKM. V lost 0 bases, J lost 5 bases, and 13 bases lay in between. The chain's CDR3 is CASSLWLTPGTGELFF. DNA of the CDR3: TGTGCCAGCAGTTTATGGTTGACACCGGGGACCGGGGAGCTGTTTTTT.